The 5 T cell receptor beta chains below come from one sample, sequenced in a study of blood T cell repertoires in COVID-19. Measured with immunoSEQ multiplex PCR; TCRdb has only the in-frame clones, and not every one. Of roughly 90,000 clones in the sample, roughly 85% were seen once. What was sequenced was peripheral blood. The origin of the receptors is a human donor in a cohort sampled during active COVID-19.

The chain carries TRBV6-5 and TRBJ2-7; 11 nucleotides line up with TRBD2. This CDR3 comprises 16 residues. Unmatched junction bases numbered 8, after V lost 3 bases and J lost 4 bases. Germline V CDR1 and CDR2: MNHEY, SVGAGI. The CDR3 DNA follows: TGTGCCAGCAGTTATTATTCCGGGACTAGCGGTTACGAGCAGTACTTC. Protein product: CASSYYSGTSGYEQYF.

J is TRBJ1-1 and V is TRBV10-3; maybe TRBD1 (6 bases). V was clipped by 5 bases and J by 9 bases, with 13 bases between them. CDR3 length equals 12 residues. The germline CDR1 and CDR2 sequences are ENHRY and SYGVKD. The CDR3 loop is CAISSGQSKAFF. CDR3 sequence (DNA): TGTGCCATCAGTTCCGGACAGTCTAAAGCTTTCTTT.

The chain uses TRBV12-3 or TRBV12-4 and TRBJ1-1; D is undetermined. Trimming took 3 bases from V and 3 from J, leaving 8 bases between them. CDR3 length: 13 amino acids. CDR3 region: CASSLAGYTEAFF. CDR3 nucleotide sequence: TGTGCCAGCAGTTTGGCGGGTTACACTGAAGCTTTCTTT.

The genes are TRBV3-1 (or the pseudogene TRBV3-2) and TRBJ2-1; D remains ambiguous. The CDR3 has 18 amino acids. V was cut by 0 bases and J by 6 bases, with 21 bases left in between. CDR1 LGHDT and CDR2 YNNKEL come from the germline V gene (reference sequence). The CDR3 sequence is CASSQDWLGLGSGNEQFF. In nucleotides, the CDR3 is TGTGCCAGCAGCCAAGATTGGCTAGGCCTGGGTTCGGGCAATGAGCAGTTCTTC.

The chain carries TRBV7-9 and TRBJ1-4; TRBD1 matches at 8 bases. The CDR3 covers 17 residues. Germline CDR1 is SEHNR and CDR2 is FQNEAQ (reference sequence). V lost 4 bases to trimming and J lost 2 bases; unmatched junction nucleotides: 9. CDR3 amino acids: CASSSERQGQTNEKLFF. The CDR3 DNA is TGTGCCAGCAGCTCCGAGCGACAGGGGCAGACTAATGAAAAACTGTTTTTT.